This TCR beta chain was found in a study of blood T cell repertoires in COVID-19. Study information: Sites in the United States, Italy and Spain provided acute and convalescent COVID-19 samples.

The CDR3 spans 15 residues. V lost 3 bases and J lost 3, with 12 bases in between. Germline CDR1 MNHEY, CDR2 SMNVEV (reference sequence). Method: immunoSEQ multiplex PCR; TCRdb's copy keeps in-frame clones and lacks some. The sample shows some 97,000 clones, roughly 92% of them seen only once. This clonotype was obtained from a man aged 45-65 years with active COVID-19. The V gene is TRBV27, the J gene TRBJ2-1; D perhaps matches TRBD2 (6 bases). Sequencing was done on a sample of peripheral blood. The CDR3 DNA is TGTGCCAGCAGTTTGCGGGACTCCAGCTACAATGAGCAGTTCTTC. Translated, it gives CASSLRDSSYNEQFF.